The entry below gives a single T cell receptor (beta chain) sequence along with its context. The assay was immunoSEQ multiplex PCR, and TCRdb's table has in-frame clones only and misses some. There are about 83,000 clones in the sample; 85% to 90% occur only once, and roughly 8% lies in the top ten. The data are from a study of blood T cell repertoires in COVID-19. Study-wide context: COVID-19 samples from acute and convalescent phases originated in the United States, Italy and Spain.

This CDR3 is built from 17 residues. Germline V CDR1 and CDR2: SGHVS, FQNEAQ. V lost 1 base and J 0 bases, leaving 13 bases between the germline ends. Sample: peripheral blood. The sequence derives from an elderly man with active or convalescent COVID-19. This rearrangement joins TRBV7-8 to TRBJ1-5, with a weak D call TRBD1 (5 bases). The CDR3 DNA reads as TGTGCCAGCAGCTTAGGGTTCGGGGGGTCTAGCAATCAGCCCCAGCATTTT. As protein: CASSLGFGGSSNQPQHF.